Listed below are T cell receptor beta chains from one sample, sequenced in a study of chemoradiotherapy in HPV16-positive cancers. The table came from immunoSEQ multiplex PCR; TCRdb's copy has only in-frame clones and leaves some out. The data show 35,000 to 45,000 clones, more than 75% seen once. The sequences come from blood, collected from a patient who underwent chemoradiotherapy. These receptors were taken from a human donor with HPV-associated anogenital cancer. Both conserved end residues are part of each CDR3. The D gene is left open where the match is weak. The listing skips clone size in some rows; elsewhere it reads once, few, many or a size class.

d_gene,j_gene,abundance,v_gene,CDR3aa,CDR3nt
TRBD2,TRBJ2-3,NA,TRBV19,CATGSRAGAGDTQYF,TGTGCCACAGGATCTCGAGCGGGGGCAGGGGATACGCAGTATTTT
NA,TRBJ2-7,NA,TRBV9,CASSVGSTQGNSEQYF,TGTGCCAGCAGCGTAGGGTCAACCCAGGGAAATTCCGAGCAGTACTTC
NA,TRBJ2-7,NA,TRBV4-1,CASSQLPTDPYEQYF,TGCGCCAGCAGCCAATTACCGACAGACCCCTACGAGCAGTACTTC
TRBD1,TRBJ1-5,NA,TRBV2,CASSGGQGNQPQHF,TGTGCCAGCAGTGGGGGACAGGGAAATCAGCCCCAGCATTTT
NA,TRBJ2-7,few,TRBV19,CASSPTPTYEQYF,TGTGCCAGTAGCCCTACCCCAACCTACGAGCAGTACTTC
NA,TRBJ2-7,NA,TRBV19,CASSTPSGARYEQYF,TGTGCCAGTAGTACCCCGTCCGGGGCCCGCTACGAGCAGTACTTC
NA,TRBJ1-2,NA,TRBV5-4,CASSAGSNYGYTF,TGTGCCAGCAGCGCCGGTTCCAACTATGGCTACACCTTC
NA,TRBJ2-5,few,TRBV10-1,CASSESAQPGQETQYF,TGCGCCAGCAGTGAGTCGGCCCAGCCGGGTCAAGAGACCCAGTACTTC
NA,TRBJ2-5,NA,TRBV5-4,CASSLGTDPETQYF,TGTGCCAGCAGCTTGGGGACAGACCCTGAGACCCAGTACTTC
NA,TRBJ1-2,few,TRBV18,CASSYEGSSGYTF,TGTGCCAGCTCATACGAGGGGTCGAGTGGCTACACCTTC
TRBD1,TRBJ1-2,NA,TRBV27,CASRIMGQPYGYTF,TGTGCCAGCAGAATAATGGGACAGCCCTATGGCTACACCTTC
TRBD1,TRBJ1-1,NA,TRBV11-1,CASRDTGDIGFTEAFF,TGTGCCAGCAGAGATACAGGGGATATAGGATTCACTGAAGCTTTCTTT
TRBD2,TRBJ2-2,few,TRBV27,CASRGSGGFNGELFF,TGTGCCAGCAGGGGTAGCGGGGGATTTAACGGGGAGCTGTTTTTT
NA,TRBJ2-3,NA,TRBV6-5,CASSYSTSIADTQYF,TGTGCCAGCAGTTACTCCACGTCTATCGCAGATACGCAGTATTTT
NA,TRBJ1-2,NA,TRBV20-1,CSADYGYTF,TGCAGTGCTGATTATGGCTACACCTTC
TRBD1,TRBJ1-6,NA,TRBV6-6,CASSGTAYNSPLHF,TGTGCCAGCAGCGGGACAGCCTATAATTCACCCCTCCACTTT
TRBD2,TRBJ2-3,NA,TRBV4-1,CASSQPGLAGGGTDTQYF,TGCGCCAGCAGCCAACCGGGACTAGCGGGGGGGGGTACAGATACGCAGTATTTT